These T cell receptor beta chains were read from a single sample in a study of shared clonotypes between healthy human individuals. Assay used: immunoSEQ multiplex PCR; TCRdb lists only in-frame clones, some missing. This table has roughly 700,000 clones, around 91% appearing once. Material: memory CD8+ T cells from PBMCs. The receptors were sampled from a man between 18 and 35 years old in good health. Some clones in this sample may be carry-over from other donors' samples. Both conserved end residues are part of each CDR3. Fields, in order: CDR3 DNA, CDR3 protein, clone size, D gene, J gene, V gene. A D gene is named only where the DNA matches it firmly. Rows may omit the clone size; those that give it use once, few, many or a size class.

cdr3_nt: TGTGCCAGCCAGGGAGCGGGAGGTGGGACCGGGGAGCTGTTTTTT
cdr3_aa: CASQGAGGGTGELFF
clone_size: .
d_call: TRBD2
j_call: TRBJ2-2
v_call: TRBV11-2

cdr3_nt: TGTGCCAGTAGTGTAACAGGGGAAACTGAAGCTTTCTTT
cdr3_aa: CASSVTGETEAFF
clone_size: .
d_call: TRBD1
j_call: TRBJ1-1
v_call: TRBV19

cdr3_nt: TGTGCCAGCAGCACAGGCATGAACACTGAAGCTTTCTTT
cdr3_aa: CASSTGMNTEAFF
clone_size: .
d_call: .
j_call: TRBJ1-1
v_call: TRBV6-5

cdr3_nt: TGTGCCAGCAACTTTGCGGGGTACTCCTACGAGCAGTACTTC
cdr3_aa: CASNFAGYSYEQYF
clone_size: .
d_call: .
j_call: TRBJ2-7
v_call: TRBV6-5

cdr3_nt: TGTGCCAGTGGAACAGGGAGAACCTACTCCTACAATGAGCAGTTCTTC
cdr3_aa: CASGTGRTYSYNEQFF
clone_size: .
d_call: .
j_call: TRBJ2-1
v_call: TRBV19

cdr3_nt: TGTGCCAGCAGCCCACCGACAGGGAGAGGCACCGGGGAGCTGTTTTTT
cdr3_aa: CASSPPTGRGTGELFF
clone_size: .
d_call: TRBD1
j_call: TRBJ2-2
v_call: TRBV7-9

cdr3_nt: TGTGCCAGCAGCGGCGGGGGCAGCCACGAGCAGTACTTC
cdr3_aa: CASSGGGSHEQYF
clone_size: .
d_call: .
j_call: TRBJ2-7
v_call: TRBV9

cdr3_nt: TGTGCCAGTATCTGGGCAGCTGAAGCTTTCTTT
cdr3_aa: CASIWAAEAFF
clone_size: .
d_call: .
j_call: TRBJ1-1
v_call: TRBV19

cdr3_nt: TGTGCCAGCAGCAACTATCCGGGACTATCCGGGCATGAGCAGTTCTTC
cdr3_aa: CASSNYPGLSGHEQFF
clone_size: .
d_call: TRBD2
j_call: TRBJ2-1
v_call: TRBV7-3

cdr3_nt: TGTGCCACCAGCAGAGATCCACACCCTAACACTGAAGCTTTCTTT
cdr3_aa: CATSRDPHPNTEAFF
clone_size: .
d_call: .
j_call: TRBJ1-1
v_call: TRBV15

cdr3_nt: TGTGCCAGCAGCGTAGAGGGGACAGGTGACTTTGAAGCTTTCTTT
cdr3_aa: CASSVEGTGDFEAFF
clone_size: few
d_call: TRBD1
j_call: TRBJ1-1
v_call: TRBV9

cdr3_nt: TGTGCCAGCAGTTTCCGACAGGGCTACACTGAAGCTTTCTTT
cdr3_aa: CASSFRQGYTEAFF
clone_size: .
d_call: TRBD1
j_call: TRBJ1-1
v_call: TRBV28

cdr3_nt: TGTGCCAGCAGTGCCCACCACGGACTAGTTGGCCGCACAGATACGCAGTATTTT
cdr3_aa: CASSAHHGLVGRTDTQYF
clone_size: .
d_call: TRBD2
j_call: TRBJ2-3
v_call: TRBV6-1

cdr3_nt: TGTGCCATCAGTCCCTCGACTAGCGGGTCGACACGAGCCTACGAGCAGTACTTC
cdr3_aa: CAISPSTSGSTRAYEQYF
clone_size: .
d_call: TRBD2
j_call: TRBJ2-7
v_call: TRBV10-3

cdr3_nt: TGTGCCAGCAGCCCCCCCGGGACAGCAAATGAAAAACTGTTTTTT
cdr3_aa: CASSPPGTANEKLFF
clone_size: .
d_call: TRBD1
j_call: TRBJ1-4
v_call: TRBV9

cdr3_nt: TGTGCCAGCAGCCCTAGCGGGCCACCTTACGAGCAGTACTTC
cdr3_aa: CASSPSGPPYEQYF
clone_size: .
d_call: TRBD2
j_call: TRBJ2-7
v_call: TRBV7-9

cdr3_nt: TGTGCCAGCAGCTTCAGCCAGGGACAGGGCTACACCTTC
cdr3_aa: CASSFSQGQGYTF
clone_size: once
d_call: TRBD1
j_call: TRBJ1-2
v_call: TRBV5-6

cdr3_nt: TGTGCCAGCAGTCCGGACAGAAACTCTGGAAACACCATATATTTT
cdr3_aa: CASSPDRNSGNTIYF
clone_size: once
d_call: .
j_call: TRBJ1-3
v_call: TRBV28

cdr3_nt: TGTGCCAGCAGCTTGGGAAACGGGTACAATGAGCAGTTCTTC
cdr3_aa: CASSLGNGYNEQFF
clone_size: .
d_call: .
j_call: TRBJ2-1
v_call: TRBV5-6

cdr3_nt: TGCAGCGTTGAAGATCTTGGGGGAAGGGGTACGACCGAGCAGTACTTC
cdr3_aa: CSVEDLGGRGTTEQYF
clone_size: once
d_call: .
j_call: TRBJ2-7
v_call: TRBV29-1

cdr3_nt: TGTGCCAGCAGCTTAGGGGTAGGCACTGAAGCTTTCTTT
cdr3_aa: CASSLGVGTEAFF
clone_size: once
d_call: .
j_call: TRBJ1-1
v_call: TRBV7-2

cdr3_nt: TGCGCCAGCAGCCAAGCGGGTCGCCCATACTACGAGCAGTACTTC
cdr3_aa: CASSQAGRPYYEQYF
clone_size: .
d_call: .
j_call: TRBJ2-7
v_call: TRBV4-1

cdr3_nt: TGTGCCAGCAGTGAACTAGCGGGAGTCTACGAGCAGTACTTC
cdr3_aa: CASSELAGVYEQYF
clone_size: once
d_call: TRBD2
j_call: TRBJ2-7
v_call: TRBV28

cdr3_nt: TGCGCCAGCAGCTTGGACAGGCTGTCCTACGAGCAGTACTTC
cdr3_aa: CASSLDRLSYEQYF
clone_size: .
d_call: .
j_call: TRBJ2-7
v_call: TRBV5-1

cdr3_nt: TGTGCCAGCAGTGAAATGACGGATAAAGGTTACAATGAGCAGTTCTTC
cdr3_aa: CASSEMTDKGYNEQFF
clone_size: once
d_call: .
j_call: TRBJ2-1
v_call: TRBV2

cdr3_nt: TGTGCCAGCAGACCGGACAACACCGGGGAGCTGTTTTTT
cdr3_aa: CASRPDNTGELFF
clone_size: .
d_call: .
j_call: TRBJ2-2
v_call: TRBV7-9

cdr3_nt: TGTGCCAGCAGTACCGACCAAGAGACCCAGTACTTC
cdr3_aa: CASSTDQETQYF
clone_size: .
d_call: .
j_call: TRBJ2-5
v_call: TRBV27

cdr3_nt: TGTGCCAGCAGCCTAAAAAGGTCAGACGAGCAGTACTTC
cdr3_aa: CASSLKRSDEQYF
clone_size: once
d_call: .
j_call: TRBJ2-7
v_call: TRBV7-9

cdr3_nt: TGTGCCAGCAGCCCATCTTGGGGACAGAACTACGAGCAGTACTTC
cdr3_aa: CASSPSWGQNYEQYF
clone_size: once
d_call: TRBD1
j_call: TRBJ2-7
v_call: TRBV9

cdr3_nt: TGCGCCAGCAGGGCGCGGGTCTTAGCCAAAAACATTCAGTACTTC
cdr3_aa: CASRARVLAKNIQYF
clone_size: .
d_call: .
j_call: TRBJ2-4
v_call: TRBV4-1

cdr3_nt: TGTGCCAGCAGCTTAGTGCTTGGACTGCGCTCCTACAATGAGCAGTTCTTC
cdr3_aa: CASSLVLGLRSYNEQFF
clone_size: .
d_call: .
j_call: TRBJ2-1
v_call: TRBV7-9

cdr3_nt: TGTGCCAGCAGGGACCCCCGGGGGGGCCGGAACACTGAAGCTTTCTTT
cdr3_aa: CASRDPRGGRNTEAFF
clone_size: .
d_call: .
j_call: TRBJ1-1
v_call: TRBV2

cdr3_nt: TGTGCCAGTAAGATGGGTGGACAGCCCCAGCATTTT
cdr3_aa: CASKMGGQPQHF
clone_size: .
d_call: .
j_call: TRBJ1-5
v_call: TRBV19

cdr3_nt: TGTGCCAGCAGCTCTACAGGGGGTAATTACTACGAGCAGTACTTC
cdr3_aa: CASSSTGGNYYEQYF
clone_size: .
d_call: TRBD1
j_call: TRBJ2-7
v_call: TRBV7-9

cdr3_nt: TGTGCCAGCAGTTCCCTTCTTATCTCTGGCAGGGAGGGTAATGGCTACACCTTC
cdr3_aa: CASSSLLISGREGNGYTF
clone_size: .
d_call: .
j_call: TRBJ1-2
v_call: TRBV27

cdr3_nt: TGTGCCAGCAGTGAAACCTATACCAGGGCGCGGCAGCCCCAGCATTTT
cdr3_aa: CASSETYTRARQPQHF
clone_size: .
d_call: .
j_call: TRBJ1-5
v_call: TRBV6-1

cdr3_nt: TGCGCCAGCAGCTTGGGTGAGTCGGACATCCAGGGCGAAAAACTGTTTTTT
cdr3_aa: CASSLGESDIQGEKLFF
clone_size: once
d_call: .
j_call: TRBJ1-4
v_call: TRBV5-1

cdr3_nt: TGTGCCAGCAGCTCCTCCCTTGGGGGGCCCCAAGAGACCCAGTACTTC
cdr3_aa: CASSSSLGGPQETQYF
clone_size: .
d_call: .
j_call: TRBJ2-5
v_call: TRBV7-9

cdr3_nt: TGTGCCAGCAGTCTTAAAAGGGGCTACGAGCAGTACTTC
cdr3_aa: CASSLKRGYEQYF
clone_size: .
d_call: .
j_call: TRBJ2-7
v_call: TRBV27

cdr3_nt: TGTGCCAGCAGGACTAGCGGACCCGGGGAGCTGTTTTTT
cdr3_aa: CASRTSGPGELFF
clone_size: .
d_call: TRBD2
j_call: TRBJ2-2
v_call: TRBV27